A single sample is the source of the 30 T cell receptor beta chains below, sequenced in a study of T cell repertoires in cytomegalovirus infection. MiXCR, run by TCRdb on the reads, gives a single entry per CDR3 protein. This sample carries approximately 320,000 distinct CDR3 sequences, approximately 9.5% of them seen once, and the ten largest clones take roughly 4.5%. The source material was PBMCs. The receptors come from a human donor in good health (CMV status not recorded). Some clones in this sample may be carry-over from other donors' samples.

This clonotype was detected only a few times. This chain links TRBV7-2 with TRBJ2-5, with 11 positions matching TRBD2. V lost 2 bases and J lost 3; bases outside the gene matches: 2. Germline V gene lookup returns CDR1 SGHTA and CDR2 FQGNSA. CDR3 length: 15 residues. The CDR3 DNA is TGTGCCAGCAGCTTAAGACTAGCGGGGAAAGAGACCCAGTACTTC. This gives the protein CASSLRLAGKETQYF.

At least ten counts were recorded for this clonotype. The chain employs TRBV7-2 and TRBJ2-5; the match to TRBD1 covers 9 bases. Germline-derived CDR1 and CDR2 are SGHTA and FQGNSA. This CDR3 comprises 14 residues. J was trimmed by 5 bases and V by 5 bases; bases with no gene match: 6. The CDR3 reads CASSAGTGRETQYF. The DNA for the CDR3 is TGTGCCAGCAGCGCCGGGACAGGGAGGGAGACCCAGTACTTC. The full variable domain, in which reference TRBV7-2 and TRBJ2-5 provide the parts outside the CDR3, is GAGVSQSPSNKVTEKGKDVELRCDPISGHTALYWYRQSLGQGLEFLIYFQGNSAPDKSGLPSDRFSAERTGGSVSTLTIQRTQQEDSAVYLCASSAGTGRETQYFGPGTRLLVL.

At least ten counts were recorded for this clonotype. CDR3 sequence (DNA): TGTGCCAGCAGCGACAGAGCGGGGGCCAACTACGAGCAGTACTTC. Translated, it gives CASSDRAGANYEQYF. The chain joins TRBV7-2 to TRBJ2-7, with 8 bases aligning to TRBD2. The CDR3 runs to 15 residues. Germline CDR1 is SGHTA and CDR2 is FQGNSA. Trimming took 5 bases from V and 3 from J; bases not matched to a gene: 9.

This clonotype was seen ten or more times. This chain links TRBV6-1 with TRBJ1-2, with D unclear. Germline CDR1 reads MNHNS; CDR2 reads SASEGT. Trimming removed 3 bases from V and 2 bases from J, with 7 bases in between. The CDR3 has 13 residues. Written as DNA, the CDR3 is TGTGCCAGCAGTGAGCGACGGAACTATGGCTACACCTTC. The encoded protein is CASSERRNYGYTF.

This clonotype was seen many times. The J gene is TRBJ2-7, the V gene TRBV7-9; no clear D. This CDR3 has 15 amino acids. Germline lookup yields CDR1 SEHNR and CDR2 FQNEAQ (reference sequence). Trimming shortened V by 2 bases and J by 0 bases, and 11 bases separated the two germline ends. CDR3 bases: TGTGCCAGCAGCTTACAGTCTACGAGCTCCTACGAGCAGTACTTC. Protein: CASSLQSTSSYEQYF.

This clonotype was recorded at least ten times. The J gene is TRBJ2-7, the V gene TRBV20-1, with 9 nucleotides matching TRBD2. The CDR3 runs to 14 residues. Germline V CDR1 and CDR2: DFQATT, SNEGSKA (reference sequence). The trim removed 3 bases at V and 6 bases at J, leaving 9 bases unmatched. CDR3 nucleotides: TGCAGTGCTAGCGTCCCCAGCGGGAGGAGCGAGCAGTACTTC. The encoded protein is CSASVPSGRSEQYF.

This clonotype was recorded many times. This chain uses TRBV7-2 with TRBJ2-1; D is possibly TRBD2 (5 bases). Trimming removed 5 bases from V and 0 bases from J, with 11 bases in between. The CDR3 extends over 15 amino acids. Germline CDR1 reads SGHTA; CDR2 reads FQGNSA. The CDR3 nucleotides are TGTGCCAGCAGCCGAGCCGGGAACTCCTACAATGAGCAGTTCTTC. Translation: CASSRAGNSYNEQFF.

The sample holds many counts of this clonotype. The chain recombines TRBV7-2 with TRBJ1-3; D is unresolved. Germline V gene data show CDR1 as SGHTA and CDR2 as FQGNSA. This CDR3 is 15 amino acids long. V was shortened by 5 bases and J by 4 bases, with 15 bases between the two germline ends. CDR3 nucleotide sequence: TGTGCCAGCAGCCCTAGCCTGGGTGGAGGAAACACCATATATTTT. It codes for CASSPSLGGGNTIYF.

This clonotype was observed at least ten times. V is TRBV11-2 and J is TRBJ2-1; maybe TRBD2 (5 bases). The germline V and J ends were trimmed by 3 bases and 0 bases, with 18 bases remaining between them. Germline CDR1 SGHAT, CDR2 FQNNGV. The CDR3 runs to 18 residues. The CDR3 loop is CASSFHGMDRFSYNEQFF. The CDR3 DNA reads TGTGCCAGCAGCTTCCACGGGATGGACCGATTCTCCTACAATGAGCAGTTCTTC.

To note about this clonotype: A much larger clone differs by one base, so this may be a read error. The chain's CDR3 is CASCLAVRDGNQPQHF. CDR3 coding DNA: TGTGCCAGCTGCTTAGCGGTCCGGGACGGTAATCAGCCCCAGCATTTT. The V call is TRBV7-2, the J call TRBJ1-5; the D gene is possibly TRBD1 (5 bases). The germline CDR1 and CDR2 sequences are SGHTA and FQGNSA. CDR3 length equals 16 residues.

This clonotype has a handful of counts. The chain is built from TRBV28 and TRBJ2-7; D is perhaps TRBD1 (6 bases). Germline CDR1 MDHEN, CDR2 SYDVKM. This CDR3 comprises 14 residues. Trimming stripped 2 bases from V and 6 bases from J, with 14 bases between. The CDR3 protein is CASSLLTGKFEQYF. DNA of the CDR3: TGTGCCAGCAGTTTACTGACAGGTAAATTCGAGCAGTACTTC. Using reference TRBV28 and TRBJ2-7 for the parts outside the CDR3, the full variable domain is DVKVTQSSRYLVKRTGEKVFLECVQDMDHENMFWYRQDPGLGLRLIYFSYDVKMKEKGDIPEGYSVSREKKERFSLILESASTNQTSMYLCASSLLTGKFEQYFGPGTRLTVT.

The sample holds a few counts of this clonotype. The chain joins TRBV27 to TRBJ2-7, with 9 bases that match TRBD1. Unmatched junction bases numbered 17, after V lost 3 bases and J lost 5 bases. The germline gives CDR1 MNHEY, CDR2 SMNVEV (reference sequence). There are 18 residues in the CDR3. The CDR3 loop is CASSFRPGTGNRFDEQYF. CDR3 nucleotide sequence: TGTGCCAGCAGTTTTCGTCCCGGGACAGGGAATCGATTTGACGAGCAGTACTTC.

There are many counts of this clonotype. The gene calls are TRBV28 and TRBJ1-2; the D is unclear. The V and J ends lost 3 bases and 3 bases respectively, with 5 bases between them. Looked up from germline, CDR1 is MDHEN and CDR2 is SYDVKM. This CDR3 comprises 12 residues. CDR3 protein: CASSLFDYGYTF. The CDR3, as DNA: TGTGCCAGCAGTTTGTTTGACTATGGCTACACCTTC.

In its sample, this clonotype was seen a few times. The chain links TRBV7-2 to TRBJ1-2, with D perhaps TRBD1 (6 bases). Germline lookup yields CDR1 SGHTA and CDR2 FQGNSA. V gave up 6 bases and J gave up 0 bases, with 14 bases separating them. The CDR3 spans 15 residues. CDR3 sequence: CASSRRGTSNYGYTF. For the CDR3, the DNA is TGTGCCAGCAGTCGGAGGGGGACATCTAACTATGGCTACACCTTC.

The chain has TRBV15 and TRBJ2-1; D unresolved. This CDR3 comprises 16 residues. The ends were cut back, 0 bases at V and 2 bases at J, with 11 bases in the middle. CDR1 and CDR2 (germline): LNHNV, YYDKDF (reference sequence). The CDR3 bases are TGTGCCACCAGCAGAGAACAAGTGAACCCCTACAATGAGCAGTTCTTC. Its protein is CATSREQVNPYNEQFF.

This clonotype was seen a handful of times. J is TRBJ2-7 and V is TRBV7-6; 8 nucleotides match TRBD1. The CDR3 extends over 13 amino acids. V dropped 1 base and J dropped 6; count of bases not matched to a gene: 2. CDR1 is SGHVS, CDR2 FNYEAQ, per germline. The CDR3 bases are TGTGCCAGCAGCTTAGGCGACAGGGGCGAGCAGTACTTC. Its translation is CASSLGDRGEQYF.

This clonotype was recorded many times. The genes are TRBV7-2 and TRBJ2-3, with a possible D match to TRBD2 (6 bases). Germline CDR1 and CDR2: SGHTA and FQGNSA. CDR3 length: 14 amino acids. V lost 6 bases and J lost 1, with 11 bases in between. Written as DNA, the CDR3 is TGTGCCAGCAGTTCCGGACTACGCACAGATACGCAGTATTTT. Amino acid sequence: CASSSGLRTDTQYF.

In its sample, this clonotype was seen many times. The CDR3 DNA sequence: TGTGCCAGCACCCCGCTGGGGGGAGTTCAGCCCCAGCATTTT. Translating it yields CASTPLGGVQPQHF. The chain is built from TRBV12-3 or TRBV12-4 and TRBJ1-5, with D possibly being TRBD1 (5 bases). The CDR3 sequence is 14 residues long. With 7 bases removed from V and 6 bases from J, the gap between germline ends came to 16 bases.

At least ten counts were recorded for this clonotype. The J gene is TRBJ2-2, the V gene TRBV12-3 or TRBV12-4; possibly TRBD1 or TRBD2 for D (5 bases each). The V and J ends lost 6 bases and 2 bases respectively, with 13 bases between them. The CDR3 is 15 amino acids. CDR3 in DNA: TGTGCCAGCAGCCCGAGAGGGGCCAACACCGGGGAGCTGTTTTTT. Translating it yields CASSPRGANTGELFF.

The chain is built from TRBV12-3 or TRBV12-4 and TRBJ2-1; 8 positions match TRBD2. This CDR3 has 11 amino acids. Unmatched junction bases numbered 3, after V lost 8 bases and J lost 9 bases. The CDR3 region is CASGRGGEQFF. In DNA, the CDR3 is TGTGCCAGCGGACGGGGGGGTGAGCAGTTCTTC.

The rearrangement links TRBV28 to TRBJ1-5; D might be TRBD1 (6 bases). The CDR3 extends over 14 amino acids. CDR1 and CDR2 from the germline V gene are MDHEN and SYDVKM. Trimming shortened V by 3 bases and J by 5 bases, and 11 bases separated the two germline ends. CDR3 residues: CASSLYRDHQPQHF. CDR3 nucleotide sequence: TGTGCCAGCAGTTTGTACAGGGATCATCAGCCCCAGCATTTT.

This chain uses TRBV7-9 with TRBJ2-3, with TRBD1 matching over 7 bases. V lost 4 bases, J lost 3 bases, and 7 bases stayed unmatched. Germline lookup yields CDR1 SEHNR and CDR2 FQNEAQ (reference sequence). The CDR3 consists of 15 residues. The CDR3 reads CASSSTGVSTDTQYF. CDR3 nucleotides: TGTGCCAGCAGCTCCACAGGGGTATCGACAGATACGCAGTATTTT.

This clonotype appeared a few times. The rearrangement links TRBV7-3 to TRBJ2-4; 12 nucleotides align to TRBD1. The germline gives CDR1 SGHTA, CDR2 FQGTGA. This CDR3 has 19 amino acids. The junction had 9 bases not matched to a gene; V was cut back by 2 bases and J by 1 base. In DNA, the CDR3 is TGTGCCAGCAGCTTAGAGGGGACAGGGGGCGATGTCGCCAAAAACATTCAGTACTTC. Translating gives CASSLEGTGGDVAKNIQYF.

The V gene is TRBV7-9, the J gene TRBJ1-2, with TRBD1 as a possible D gene (6 bases). The CDR3 extends over 14 amino acids. V was trimmed by 3 bases and J by 6 bases, leaving 14 bases between them. Germline CDR1 reads SEHNR; CDR2 reads FQNEAQ (reference sequence). CDR3 bases: TGTGCCAGCAGCTTCACAGGGTACAGAGATGGCTACACCTTC. The encoded protein is CASSFTGYRDGYTF.

This clonotype was counted ten times or more. The V and J genes are TRBV12-3 or TRBV12-4 and TRBJ1-4; D is ambiguous. This CDR3 has 15 amino acids. Trimming took off 4 bases at V and 1 base at J, with 10 bases between the two ends. The CDR3 here is CASSSSAGTNEKLFF. The CDR3 DNA reads TGTGCCAGCAGTTCAAGTGCAGGAACTAATGAAAAACTGTTTTTT.

Many counts were recorded for this clonotype. The rearrangement joins TRBV19 to TRBJ1-5; the D is unclear. Trimming cost V 3 bases and J 7 bases, with 16 bases left between them. This CDR3 is 15 amino acids long. In germline, CDR1 is LNHDA, CDR2 SQIVND (reference sequence). CDR3 protein: CASSILLRTFQPQHF. The CDR3 DNA follows: TGTGCCAGTAGTATCCTCCTGCGGACGTTCCAGCCCCAGCATTTT.

This clonotype was seen a few times. The chain has TRBV6-1 and TRBJ2-1; D gene unclear. Germline values: CDR1 MNHNS, CDR2 SASEGT. The CDR3 spans 17 residues. The V end was cut by 6 bases, the J end by 0 bases, with 18 bases between. DNA of the CDR3: TGTGCCAGCAGCTCCCCGATGGGTGCTCGCTCCTACAATGAGCAGTTCTTC. As protein: CASSSPMGARSYNEQFF.

This clonotype was counted many times. The chain couples TRBV28 to TRBJ2-5; 8 bases fit TRBD2. The germline CDR1 and CDR2 sequences are MDHEN and SYDVKM. The CDR3 extends over 17 amino acids. The V and J ends lost 2 bases and 6 bases, in that order; junction bases with no gene match: 14. The CDR3 DNA reads as TGTGCCAGCAGTTTAACTCCCCGCCTAAGCGGGAGCCAGACCCAGTACTTC. Its protein product is CASSLTPRLSGSQTQYF.

This clonotype was observed at least ten times. The rearrangement links TRBV10-3 to TRBJ1-1, with a weak D call TRBD1 (5 bases). V was shortened by 10 bases and J by 0 bases, with 15 bases between the two germline ends. Germline values: CDR1 ENHRY, CDR2 SYGVKD. The length of the CDR3 is 14 residues. CDR3 in DNA: TGTGCCAGTCGGACACCACTAATGAACACTGAAGCTTTCTTT. It yields the protein CASRTPLMNTEAFF.

J is TRBJ2-7 and V is TRBV9; TRBD1 is a possible D gene (6 bases). Germline lookup yields CDR1 SGDLS and CDR2 YYNGEE. V was cut by 3 bases and J by 1 base, with 17 bases left in between. The CDR3 extends over 16 amino acids. The CDR3 DNA reads TGTGCCAGCAGCGGCCTTTACCGGGACAAATCCTACGAGCAGTACTTC. Translated: CASSGLYRDKSYEQYF.